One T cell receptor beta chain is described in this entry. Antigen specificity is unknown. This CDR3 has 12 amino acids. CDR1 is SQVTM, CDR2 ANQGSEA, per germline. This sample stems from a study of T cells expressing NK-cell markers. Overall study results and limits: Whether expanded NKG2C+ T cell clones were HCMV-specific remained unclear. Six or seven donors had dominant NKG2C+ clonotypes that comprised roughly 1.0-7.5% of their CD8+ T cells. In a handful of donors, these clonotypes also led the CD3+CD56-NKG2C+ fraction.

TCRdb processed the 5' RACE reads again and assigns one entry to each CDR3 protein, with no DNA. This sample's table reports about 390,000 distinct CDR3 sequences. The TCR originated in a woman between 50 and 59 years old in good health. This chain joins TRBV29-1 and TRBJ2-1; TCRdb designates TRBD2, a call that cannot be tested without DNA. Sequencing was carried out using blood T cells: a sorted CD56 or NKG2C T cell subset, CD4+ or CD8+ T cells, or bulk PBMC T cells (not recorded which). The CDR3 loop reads CSVLRGGYEQFF.